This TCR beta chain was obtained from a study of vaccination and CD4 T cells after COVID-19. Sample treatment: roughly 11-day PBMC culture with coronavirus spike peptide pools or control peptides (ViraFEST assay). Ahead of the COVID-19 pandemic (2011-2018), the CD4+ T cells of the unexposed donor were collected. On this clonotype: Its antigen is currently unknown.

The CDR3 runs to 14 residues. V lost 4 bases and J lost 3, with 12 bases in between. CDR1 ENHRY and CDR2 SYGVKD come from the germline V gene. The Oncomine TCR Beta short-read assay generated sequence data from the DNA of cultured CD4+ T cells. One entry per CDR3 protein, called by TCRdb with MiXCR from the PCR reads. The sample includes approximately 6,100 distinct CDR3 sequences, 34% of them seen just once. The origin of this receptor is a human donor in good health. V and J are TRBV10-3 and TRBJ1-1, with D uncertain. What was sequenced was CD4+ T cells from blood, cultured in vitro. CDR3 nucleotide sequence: TGTGCCATCAGTGGGGCATCGCAGGACACTGAAGCTTTCTTT. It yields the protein CAISGASQDTEAFF.